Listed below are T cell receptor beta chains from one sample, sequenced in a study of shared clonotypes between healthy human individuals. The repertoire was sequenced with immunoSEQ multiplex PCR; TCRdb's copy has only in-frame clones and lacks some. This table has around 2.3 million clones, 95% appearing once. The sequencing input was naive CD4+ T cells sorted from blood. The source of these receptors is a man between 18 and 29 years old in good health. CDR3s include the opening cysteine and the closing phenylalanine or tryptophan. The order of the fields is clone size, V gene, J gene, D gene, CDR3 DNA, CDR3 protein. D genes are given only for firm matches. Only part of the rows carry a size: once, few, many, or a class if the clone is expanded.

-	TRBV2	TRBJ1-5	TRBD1	TGTGCCAGCAGCGCCCGGGACAGTCTCAATCAGCCCCAGCATTTT	CASSARDSLNQPQHF
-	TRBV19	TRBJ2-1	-	TGTGCCAGTAGTATAGAACAGGCTAGGGACAATGAGCAGTTCTTC	CASSIEQARDNEQFF
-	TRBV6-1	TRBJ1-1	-	TGTGCCAGCACTGTAGGGACGACAGTTAACACTGAAGCTTTCTTT	CASTVGTTVNTEAFF
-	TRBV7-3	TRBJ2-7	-	TGTGCCAGCAGCTTAAGTTCGGACTCCTACGAGCAGTACTTC	CASSLSSDSYEQYF
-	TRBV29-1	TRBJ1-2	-	TGCAGCGTTGATTACGTCTCCGCATACGGGACGGCTAACTATGGCTACACCTTC	CSVDYVSAYGTANYGYTF
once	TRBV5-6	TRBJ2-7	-	TGTGCCAGCAGCTTGGGGGGCTCTCGGGTATTTTGGGAGCAGTACTTC	CASSLGGSRVFWEQYF
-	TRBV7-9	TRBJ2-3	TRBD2	TGTGCCAGCAGCTTAATCGCGGGAGGTCGGACAGATACGCAGTATTTT	CASSLIAGGRTDTQYF
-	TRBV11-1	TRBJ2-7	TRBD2	TGTGCCAGCAGCCGCTCGTCGGGGGGAGGATACGAGCAGTACTTC	CASSRSSGGGYEQYF
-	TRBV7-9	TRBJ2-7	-	TGTGCCAGCAGCTTATGGGACGAGCAGTACTTC	CASSLWDEQYF
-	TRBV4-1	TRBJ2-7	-	TGCGCCAGCAGCCCGAGACGGGGTCTCGGATCTACCTACGAGCAGTACTTC	CASSPRRGLGSTYEQYF
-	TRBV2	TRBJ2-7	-	TGTGCCAGCAGTGAAGCAGACTCCTACGAGCAGTACTTC	CASSEADSYEQYF
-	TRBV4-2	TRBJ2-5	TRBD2	TGTGCCAGCAGCCAAGAGGGCGGGAGACAAGAGACCCAGTACTTC	CASSQEGGRQETQYF
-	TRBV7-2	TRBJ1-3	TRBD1	TGTGCCAGCAGCATGACAGGGCTCGGGACTGGAAACACCATATATTTT	CASSMTGLGTGNTIYF
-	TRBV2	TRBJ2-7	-	TGTGCCAGCAGTGAAGTTTTAACGGGGCAGTACTTC	CASSEVLTGQYF
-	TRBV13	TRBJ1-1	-	TGTGCCAGCAGCTTAGTTCCCAGGGATGGGACTGAAGCTTTCTTT	CASSLVPRDGTEAFF
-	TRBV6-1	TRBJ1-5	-	TGTGCCAGCAGTGAATTCTATCAGCCCCAGCATTTT	CASSEFYQPQHF
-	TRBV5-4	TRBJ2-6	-	TGTGCCAGCAGCTTGGGCGTTTTTGGGGCCAACGTCCTGACTTTC	CASSLGVFGANVLTF
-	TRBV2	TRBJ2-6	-	TGTGCCAGCAGTGAGAGCCTGTTAGAGACTGGGGCCAACGTCCTGACTTTC	CASSESLLETGANVLTF